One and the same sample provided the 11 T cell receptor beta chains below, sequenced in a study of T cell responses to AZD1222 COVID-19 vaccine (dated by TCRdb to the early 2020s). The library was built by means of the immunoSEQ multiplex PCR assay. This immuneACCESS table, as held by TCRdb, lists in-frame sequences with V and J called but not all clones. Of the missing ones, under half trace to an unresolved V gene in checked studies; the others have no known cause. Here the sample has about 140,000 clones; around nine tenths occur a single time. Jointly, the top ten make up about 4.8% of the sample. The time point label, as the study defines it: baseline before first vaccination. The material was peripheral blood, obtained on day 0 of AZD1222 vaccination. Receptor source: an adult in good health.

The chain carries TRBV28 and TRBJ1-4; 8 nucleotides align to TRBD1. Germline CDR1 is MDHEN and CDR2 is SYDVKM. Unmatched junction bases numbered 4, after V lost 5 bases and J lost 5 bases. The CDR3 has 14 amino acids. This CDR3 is CASSKQGGNEKLFF. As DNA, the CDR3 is TGTGCCAGCAGTAAACAGGGGGGAAATGAAAAACTGTTTTTT.

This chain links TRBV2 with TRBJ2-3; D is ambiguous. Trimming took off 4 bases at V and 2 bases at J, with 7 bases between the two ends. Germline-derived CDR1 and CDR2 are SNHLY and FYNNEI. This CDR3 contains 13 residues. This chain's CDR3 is CASSVYTTDTQYF. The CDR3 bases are TGTGCCAGCAGTGTTTACACCACAGATACGCAGTATTTT.

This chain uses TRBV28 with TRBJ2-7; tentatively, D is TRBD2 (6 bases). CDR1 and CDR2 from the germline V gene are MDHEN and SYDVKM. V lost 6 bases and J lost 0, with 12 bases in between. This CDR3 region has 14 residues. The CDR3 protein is CASRYGGSSYEQYF. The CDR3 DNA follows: TGTGCCAGCAGGTATGGGGGGTCCTCCTACGAGCAGTACTTC.

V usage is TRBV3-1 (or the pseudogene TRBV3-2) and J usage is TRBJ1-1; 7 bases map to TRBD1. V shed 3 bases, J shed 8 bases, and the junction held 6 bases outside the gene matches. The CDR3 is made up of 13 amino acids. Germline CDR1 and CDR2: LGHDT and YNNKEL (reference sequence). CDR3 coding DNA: TGTGCCAGCAGCCAGCTTACAGGGGCGGAAGCTTTCTTT. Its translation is CASSQLTGAEAFF.

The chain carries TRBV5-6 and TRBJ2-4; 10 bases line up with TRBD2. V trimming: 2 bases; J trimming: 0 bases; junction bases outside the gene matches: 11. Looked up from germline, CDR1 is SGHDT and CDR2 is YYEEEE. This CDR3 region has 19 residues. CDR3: CASSLSGTSVLLAKNIQYF. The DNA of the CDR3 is TGTGCCAGCAGCTTATCCGGGACTAGCGTATTACTAGCCAAAAACATTCAGTACTTC.

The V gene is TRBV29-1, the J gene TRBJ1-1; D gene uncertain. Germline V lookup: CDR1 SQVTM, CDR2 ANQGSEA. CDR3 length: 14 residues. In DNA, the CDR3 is TGCACTATCACATCCGGAGGCAGGAACACTGAAGCTTTCTTT. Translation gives CTITSGGRNTEAFF.

CDR3 DNA: TGTGCCAGCAGTGAATCGGGGGTGTCCTACGAGCAGTACTTC. Its translation: CASSESGVSYEQYF. The gene calls are TRBV2 and TRBJ2-7; perhaps TRBD2 as D (6 bases). Germline loops: CDR1 SNHLY, CDR2 FYNNEI. V was pared by 2 bases and J by 1 base, with 9 bases between. This CDR3 spans 14 amino acids.

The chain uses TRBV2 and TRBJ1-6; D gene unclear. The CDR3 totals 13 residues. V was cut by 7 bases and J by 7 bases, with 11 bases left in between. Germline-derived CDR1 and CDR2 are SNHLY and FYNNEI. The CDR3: CASTVTENSPLHF. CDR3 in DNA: TGTGCCAGCACGGTTACAGAGAATTCACCCCTCCACTTT.

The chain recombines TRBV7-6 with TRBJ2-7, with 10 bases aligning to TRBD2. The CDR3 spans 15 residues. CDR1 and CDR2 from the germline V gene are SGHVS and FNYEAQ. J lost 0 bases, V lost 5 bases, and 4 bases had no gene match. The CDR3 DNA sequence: TGTGCCAGCAGCCCTAGCGGGGGCCGCTCCTACGAGCAGTACTTC. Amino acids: CASSPSGGRSYEQYF. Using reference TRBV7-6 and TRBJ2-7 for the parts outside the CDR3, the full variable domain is GAGVSQSPRYKVTKRGQDVALRCDPISGHVSLYWYRQALGQGPEFLTYFNYEAQQDKSGLPNDRFSAERPEGSISTLTIQRTEQRDSAMYRCASSPSGGRSYEQYFGPGTRLTVT.

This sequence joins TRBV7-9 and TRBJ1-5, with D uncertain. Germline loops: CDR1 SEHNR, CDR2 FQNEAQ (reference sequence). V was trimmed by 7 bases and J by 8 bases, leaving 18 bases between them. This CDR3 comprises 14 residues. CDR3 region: CASTHEGAGKPQHF. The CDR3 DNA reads TGTGCCAGCACCCATGAGGGAGCCGGAAAGCCCCAGCATTTT.

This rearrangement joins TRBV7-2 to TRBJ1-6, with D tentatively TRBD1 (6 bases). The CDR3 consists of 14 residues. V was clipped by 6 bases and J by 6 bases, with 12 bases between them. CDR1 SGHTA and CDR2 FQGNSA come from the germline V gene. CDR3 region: CASRPDRFNSPLHF. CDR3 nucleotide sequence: TGTGCCAGCAGACCCGACAGGTTTAATTCACCCCTCCACTTT.